The 17 T cell receptor beta chains listed next were all sequenced from one sample in a study of T cell changes during pregnancy in multiple sclerosis. Method: immunoSEQ multiplex PCR; TCRdb's copy keeps in-frame clones and lacks some. The sample carries about 40,000 clones, almost 95% recorded once. This material consisted of CD4+ T cells from peripheral blood mononuclear cells, taken after pregnancy. These receptors came from a female donor with multiple sclerosis, enrolled in a pregnancy study.

The CDR3 DNA sequence: TGTGCCAGCAGCTCTTTCGGGGGGCGCGGTACTGGAAACACCATATATTTT. It is translated as CASSSFGGRGTGNTIYF. This chain links TRBV7-2 with TRBJ1-3; a possible D gene is TRBD1 (6 bases). The CDR3 is 17 residues long. Germline CDR1 SGHTA, CDR2 FQGNSA. V was trimmed by 4 bases and J by 2 bases, leaving 18 bases between them.

The V call is TRBV5-5, the J call TRBJ1-1; 9 positions match TRBD1. The CDR3 is made up of 16 amino acids. In germline, CDR1 is SGHKS, CDR2 YYEKEE (reference sequence). The ends lost 2 bases at V and 5 bases at J; junction bases unmatched: 10. The DNA of the CDR3 is TGTGCCAGCAGCTTATCTACCGGGACAGGGTCGACTGAAGCTTTCTTT. This sequence encodes CASSLSTGTGSTEAFF.

V gene TRBV5-6 combines with J gene TRBJ1-2, with TRBD1 identical over 8 bases. V was clipped by 4 bases and J by 6 bases; unmatched bases: 14. Germline V lookup: CDR1 SGHDT, CDR2 YYEEEE. The CDR3 is 16 residues long. The CDR3 DNA follows: TGTGCCAGCAGCAGACCCGGGACAGGAAAACAGGATGGCTACACCTTC. This translates into CASSRPGTGKQDGYTF.

This chain uses TRBV19 with TRBJ1-2; 7 bases are shared with TRBD1. Trimming at V came to 6 bases and at J to 4 bases, leaving 2 bases not matched to a gene. Germline values: CDR1 LNHDA, CDR2 SQIVND (reference sequence). The CDR3 is 12 residues long. The CDR3 sequence is CASRTGTYGYTF. The CDR3 bases are TGTGCCAGTAGGACAGGGACCTATGGCTACACCTTC.

The CDR3 nucleotides read TGCGCCAGCAGCTTTGGACAGGGTTCTATGAACACTGAAGCTTTCTTT. This translates into CASSFGQGSMNTEAFF. The V gene is TRBV5-1, the J gene TRBJ1-1, with 8 bases that match TRBD1. CDR1 SGHRS and CDR2 YFSETQ come from the germline V gene. This CDR3 is 16 amino acids long. Germline trimming cut 2 bases from V and 0 bases from J; bases unmatched to any gene: 6.

The chain is built from TRBV7-9 and TRBJ2-7; 8 positions agree with TRBD2. CDR1 is SEHNR and CDR2 is FQNEAQ in the germline V gene (reference sequence). This CDR3 has 14 amino acids. Unmatched junction bases numbered 5, after V lost 7 bases and J lost 0 bases. The CDR3 spells CASTHSGTSYEQYF. The CDR3 nucleotides are TGTGCCAGCACCCATAGCGGGACCTCCTACGAGCAGTACTTC.

This clone has just a few counts. V usage is TRBV7-8 and J usage is TRBJ2-3; 11 bases align to TRBD2. V lost 7 bases and J lost 7; bases outside the gene matches: 19. Germline V gene lookup returns CDR1 SGHVS and CDR2 FQNEAQ. The CDR3 is 18 amino acids. The CDR3 region is CASIPSATSGAKTYTQYF. CDR3 DNA: TGTGCCAGCATCCCTTCCGCGACTAGCGGGGCCAAGACCTATACGCAGTATTTT.

The sample holds one count of this clone. This chain joins TRBV7-2 and TRBJ1-2; possibly TRBD1 for D (5 bases). CDR1 SGHTA and CDR2 FQGNSA come from the germline V gene. V shed 5 bases and J shed 0 bases, with 16 bases lying between them. This CDR3 has 16 residues. In DNA, the CDR3 is TGTGCCAGCAGCCCCACCCGACAGAGCCCTAACTATGGCTACACCTTC. Amino acids: CASSPTRQSPNYGYTF.

The chain joins TRBV5-1 to TRBJ2-7; maybe TRBD1 (5 bases). The CDR3 length is 13 residues. Trimming took off 4 bases at V and 0 bases at J, with 8 bases between the two ends. Germline V gives CDR1 SGHRS, CDR2 YFSETQ. CDR3 DNA sequence: TGCGCCAGCAGCAAGGACAACTCCTACGAGCAGTACTTC. It specifies CASSKDNSYEQYF.

This rearrangement joins TRBV25-1 to TRBJ1-6, with D uncertain. Deletions cut 0 bases from V and 5 bases from J, with 5 bases between. CDR3 length: 14 residues. The V gene's germline CDR1 is MGHDK and CDR2 SYGVNS. CDR3 in DNA: TGTGCCAGCAGTGAATATCTAGATAATTCACCCCTCCACTTT. This translates into CASSEYLDNSPLHF. Variable domain in full (rest from reference TRBV25-1 and TRBJ1-6): EADIYQTPRYLVIGTGKKITLECSQTMGHDKMYWYQQDPGMELHLIHYSYGVNSTEKGDLSSESTVSRIRTEHFPLTLESARPSHTSQYLCASSEYLDNSPLHFGNGTRLTVT.

The chain uses TRBV5-1 and TRBJ1-5; D call uncertain. From germline, CDR1 is SGHRS and CDR2 YFSETQ. The length of the CDR3 is 15 residues. The ends were cut back, 1 base at V and 0 bases at J, with 8 bases in the middle. The chain's CDR3 is CASSLTPNSNQPQHF. The CDR3, as DNA: TGCGCCAGCAGCTTGACTCCAAATAGCAATCAGCCCCAGCATTTT. Variable domain in full (rest from reference TRBV5-1 and TRBJ1-5): KAGVTQTPRYLIKTRGQQVTLSCSPISGHRSVSWYQQTPGQGLQFLFEYFSETQRNKGNFPGRFSGRQFSNSRSEMNVSTLELGDSALYLCASSLTPNSNQPQHFGDGTRLSIL.

This clone was seen more than once but under ten times. This chain connects TRBV7-6 to TRBJ2-7; TRBD2 is a possible D gene (5 bases). This CDR3 region has 14 residues. V shed 1 base and J shed 7 bases, with 14 bases lying between them. The V gene's germline CDR1 is SGHVS and CDR2 FNYEAQ. Here the CDR3 reads CASSLEFVTGEQYF. CDR3 nucleotides: TGTGCCAGCAGCTTAGAGTTTGTAACGGGGGAGCAGTACTTC.

The rearrangement joins TRBV5-1 to TRBJ2-5; D unclear. V lost 5 bases, J lost 2 bases, and 10 bases lay in between. The CDR3 loop spans 13 amino acids. The V gene's germline CDR1 is SGHRS and CDR2 YFSETQ. The CDR3 DNA reads as TGCGCCAGCAGTGGTACGGGTCAAGAGACCCAGTACTTC. Translated: CASSGTGQETQYF. Supplemented by reference TRBV5-1 and TRBJ2-5, the full variable domain reads KAGVTQTPRYLIKTRGQQVTLSCSPISGHRSVSWYQQTPGQGLQFLFEYFSETQRNKGNFPGRFSGRQFSNSRSEMNVSTLELGDSALYLCASSGTGQETQYFGPGTRLLVL.

V is TRBV6-5 and J is TRBJ1-5, with 7 bases that match TRBD1. This CDR3 spans 13 amino acids. V shed 6 bases, J shed 4 bases, and the junction held 3 bases outside the gene matches. Germline values: CDR1 MNHEY, CDR2 SVGAGI. The CDR3 DNA follows: TGTGCCAGCAGCCGGGACAGAAATCAGCCCCAGCATTTT. Protein sequence: CASSRDRNQPQHF.

This clone has a single count. This sequence joins TRBV7-2 and TRBJ1-4, with TRBD1 as a possible D gene (5 bases). Looked up from germline, CDR1 is SGHTA and CDR2 is FQGNSA. The CDR3 covers 15 residues. With 5 bases removed from V and 8 bases from J, the gap between germline ends came to 18 bases. The CDR3 here is CASSVRWGAGEKLFF. The CDR3, as DNA: TGTGCCAGCAGCGTTCGTTGGGGCGCTGGGGAAAAACTGTTTTTT.

The V and J genes are TRBV6-1 and TRBJ1-2; 7 bases line up with TRBD1. Trimming at V came to 6 bases and at J to 2 bases, leaving 3 bases not matched to a gene. The germline gives CDR1 MNHNS, CDR2 SASEGT. This CDR3 region has 13 residues. CDR3 in DNA: TGTGCCAGCAGACTGACAGGGAACTATGGCTACACCTTC. This translates into CASRLTGNYGYTF.

This clone was seen a single time. The chain employs TRBV5-1 and TRBJ1-4; 10 bases are shared with TRBD1. The CDR3 runs 15 residues. J gave up 2 bases and V 3 bases, and 1 base lay outside the gene matches. Germline CDR1 and CDR2: SGHRS and YFSETQ. The CDR3 DNA is TGCGCCAGCAGCTGGACAGGGGGGACTAATGAAAAACTGTTTTTT. It translates to CASSWTGGTNEKLFF.